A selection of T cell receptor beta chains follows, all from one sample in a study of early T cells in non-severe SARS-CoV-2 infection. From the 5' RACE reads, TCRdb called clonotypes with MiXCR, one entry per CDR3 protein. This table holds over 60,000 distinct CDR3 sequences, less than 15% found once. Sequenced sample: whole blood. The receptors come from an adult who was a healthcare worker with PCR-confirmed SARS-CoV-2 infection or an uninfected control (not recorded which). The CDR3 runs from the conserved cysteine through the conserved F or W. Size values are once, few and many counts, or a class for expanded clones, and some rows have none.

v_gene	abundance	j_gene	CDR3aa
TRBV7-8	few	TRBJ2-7	CASSRDSRAYEQYF
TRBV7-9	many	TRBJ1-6	CASSKRQGGYNSPLHF
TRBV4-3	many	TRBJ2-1	CASSPHRGVADSYNEQFF
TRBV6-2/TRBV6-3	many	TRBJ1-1	CASSYGTAMNTEAFF
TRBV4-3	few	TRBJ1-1	CASRNRDGPGYTEAFF
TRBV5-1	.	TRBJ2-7	CASSRGLQSSYEQYF
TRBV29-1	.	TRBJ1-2	CSVARTDTNYGYTF
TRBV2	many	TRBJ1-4	CASHIRDMRGKLFF
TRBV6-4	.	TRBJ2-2	CATSGTGDTGELFF
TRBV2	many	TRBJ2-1	CASSALQGLYNEQFF
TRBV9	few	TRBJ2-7	CASSVDGTDTYEQYF
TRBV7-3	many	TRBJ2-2	CASSLSSFGGTGNTGELFF
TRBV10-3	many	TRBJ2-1	CAISLFDEQFF
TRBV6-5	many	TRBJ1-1	CASSSVNTEAFF
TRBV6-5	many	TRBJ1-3	CASSFSTGSGNTIYF
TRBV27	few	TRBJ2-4	CASSLADSLAKNIQYF
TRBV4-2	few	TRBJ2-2	CASSQAGGVMFF
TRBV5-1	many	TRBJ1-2	CASSGGEGLYGYTF
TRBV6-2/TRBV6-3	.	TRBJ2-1	CASSSPAGDRHRDEQFF
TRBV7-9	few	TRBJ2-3	CASNLWDPDTQYF
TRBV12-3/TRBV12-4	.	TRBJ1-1	CASRSRTGIEAFF
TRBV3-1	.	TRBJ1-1	CASSRMGGTEAFF
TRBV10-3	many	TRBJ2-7	CAISEDGTVSSEQYF
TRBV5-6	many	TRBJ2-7	CASSLASQGAAYEQYF
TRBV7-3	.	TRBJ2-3	CASSPRTTDTQYF
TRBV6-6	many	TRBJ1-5	CASTSGVDRGGNQPQHF
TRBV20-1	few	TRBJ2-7	CSATGGSWEQYF
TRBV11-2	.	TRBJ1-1	CASSLRDRGTEAFF
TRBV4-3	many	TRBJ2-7	CASSQDRGGPYEQYF
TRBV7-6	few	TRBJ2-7	CASSSLGDGTYEQYF
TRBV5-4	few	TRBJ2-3	CASSLGLVGDTQYF
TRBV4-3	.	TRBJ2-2	CASTPHRVSLANTGELFF
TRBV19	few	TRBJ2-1	CASSKRGDQNNEQFF
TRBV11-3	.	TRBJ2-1	CASSLESGGAGEQFF
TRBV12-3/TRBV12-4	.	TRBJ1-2	CASSADWNYGYTF
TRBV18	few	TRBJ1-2	CASSPPGTAYGYTF
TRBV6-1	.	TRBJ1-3	CASRAGARTGNTIYF
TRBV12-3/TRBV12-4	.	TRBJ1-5	CASSRDREGSQPQHF
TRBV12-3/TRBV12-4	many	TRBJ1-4	CASSQLGEKLFF
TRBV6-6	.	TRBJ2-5	CASSYSIPRTSGVGTQYF
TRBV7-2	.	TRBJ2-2	CASSFSGGDTGELFF
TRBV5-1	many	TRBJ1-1	CASSLAGYGGTEAFF
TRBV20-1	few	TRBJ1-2	CSARPGLGYTF
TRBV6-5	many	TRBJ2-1	CASSGRTGGYNEQFF
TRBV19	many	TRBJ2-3	CASSLLRQAYTDTQYF
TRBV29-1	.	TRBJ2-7	CSGGQGDREQYF
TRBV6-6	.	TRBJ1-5	CAIGTLEPQHF
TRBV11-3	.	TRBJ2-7	CASSLVGGHEQYF
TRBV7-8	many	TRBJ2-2	CASSGGAAGELFF
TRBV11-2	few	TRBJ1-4	CASSLQLGEKLFF
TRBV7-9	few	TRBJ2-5	CASSYQGFQTQYF
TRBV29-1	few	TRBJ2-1	CSAAGRKYNEQFF
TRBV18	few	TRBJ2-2	CASSPIRVNTGELFF